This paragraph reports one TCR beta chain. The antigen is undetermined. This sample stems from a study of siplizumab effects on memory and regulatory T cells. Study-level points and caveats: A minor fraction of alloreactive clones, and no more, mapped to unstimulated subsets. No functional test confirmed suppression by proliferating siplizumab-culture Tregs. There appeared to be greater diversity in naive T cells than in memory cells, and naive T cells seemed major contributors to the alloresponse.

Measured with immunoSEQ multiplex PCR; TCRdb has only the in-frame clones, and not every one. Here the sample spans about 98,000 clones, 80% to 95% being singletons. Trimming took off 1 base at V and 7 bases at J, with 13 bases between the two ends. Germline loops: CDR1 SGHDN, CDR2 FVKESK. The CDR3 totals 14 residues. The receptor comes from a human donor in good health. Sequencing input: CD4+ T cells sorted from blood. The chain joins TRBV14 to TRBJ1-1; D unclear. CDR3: CASSQVRLTGEAFF. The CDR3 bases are TGTGCCAGCAGCCAAGTTCGCCTTACGGGTGAAGCTTTCTTT.